The entry below describes one T cell receptor (beta chain). Antigen specificity is unknown. The entry originates in a study of cytomegalovirus exposure and HLA in healthy donors. About the research overall: Out of fewer than 400 genotyped donors, about 81% belonged to the Caucasian-associated ancestry cluster.

Trimming removed 1 base at V and 6 bases at J, with 9 bases between. The CDR3 runs 14 residues. CDR1 SEHNR and CDR2 FQNEAQ come from the germline V gene (reference sequence). Study-level findings and limits: Clonal expansion, a later analysis showed, was greater in HLA-associated TCR beta chains than in equally common others. Later analysis identified about 18,000 TCR beta sequences associated with HLA alleles, using a false discovery rate threshold of 0.05.

Primers: 60 Vbeta forward and 13 Jbeta reverse. Clones were read by immunoSEQ multiplex PCR, and TCRdb kept only the in-frame ones, dropping some. This table holds over 150,000 clones, about two thirds found once. The chain has TRBV7-9 and TRBJ1-4; D is unclear. The TCR sequence derives from a woman in her twenties or thirties in good health and CMV-seronegative. The material sequenced was PBMCs. The CDR3 DNA sequence: TGTGCCAGCAGCTTAGTATCCCTAGATGAAAAACTGTTTTTT. Residues: CASSLVSLDEKLFF.